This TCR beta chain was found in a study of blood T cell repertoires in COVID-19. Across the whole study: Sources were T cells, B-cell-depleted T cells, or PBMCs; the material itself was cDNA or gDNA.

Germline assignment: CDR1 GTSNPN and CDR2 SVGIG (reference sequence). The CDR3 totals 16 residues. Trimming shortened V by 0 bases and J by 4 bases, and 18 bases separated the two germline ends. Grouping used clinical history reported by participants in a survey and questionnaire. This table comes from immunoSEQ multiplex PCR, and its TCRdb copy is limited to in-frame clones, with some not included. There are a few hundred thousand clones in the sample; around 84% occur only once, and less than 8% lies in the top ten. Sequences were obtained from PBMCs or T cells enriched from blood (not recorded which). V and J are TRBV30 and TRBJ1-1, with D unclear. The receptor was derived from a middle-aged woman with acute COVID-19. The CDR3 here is CAWSVLGRSRGTEAFF. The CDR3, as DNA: TGTGCCTGGAGTGTACTGGGTAGGTCTCGGGGCACTGAAGCTTTCTTT. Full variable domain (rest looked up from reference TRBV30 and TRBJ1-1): SQTIHQWPATLVQPVGSPLSLECTVEGTSNPNLYWYRQAAGRGLQLLFYSVGIGQISSEVPQNLSASRPQDRQFILSSKKLLLSDSGFYLCAWSVLGRSRGTEAFFGQGTRLTVV.